The next 3 T cell receptor beta chains were all read from a single sample in a study of blood T cell repertoires in COVID-19. Generated by immunoSEQ multiplex PCR, the TCRdb table keeps only in-frame clones and is missing some. The sample lists 220,000 or so clones; about 84% were seen once. Input material: PBMCs or T cells enriched from blood (not recorded which). The origin of the receptors is a woman aged 45 to 65 who had recovered from COVID-19.

The rearrangement links TRBV4-3 to TRBJ2-1; D remains ambiguous. Deletions cut 5 bases from V and 0 bases from J, with 11 bases between. CDR1 and CDR2 (germline): LGHNA, YSLEER. CDR3 size: 15 residues. The CDR3 nucleotides are TGCGCCAGCAGCGCCAGTGCTTTCTCCTACAATGAGCAGTTCTTC. Encoded protein: CASSASAFSYNEQFF.

The V call is TRBV4-1, the J call TRBJ1-1, with D perhaps matching TRBD1 (5 bases). Trimming took off 3 bases at V and 2 bases at J, with 13 bases between the two ends. The CDR3 is 15 amino acids. CDR1 MGHRA and CDR2 YSYEKL come from the germline V gene. The CDR3 sequence is CASSQYQGTNTEAFF. For the CDR3, the DNA is TGCGCCAGCAGCCAGTACCAGGGAACCAACACTGAAGCTTTCTTT.

CDR3 loop: CASSVVGTRGVDEQFF. CDR3 nucleotide sequence: TGTGCCAGCAGCGTAGTCGGCACCCGAGGAGTGGATGAGCAGTTCTTC. The V call is TRBV9, the J call TRBJ2-1; unclear D gene. The V gene lost 0 bases and the J gene lost 8 bases, with 18 bases spanning the gap. Germline-derived CDR1 and CDR2 are SGDLS and YYNGEE. CDR3 length equals 16 residues. The full variable domain, rest sourced from reference TRBV9 and TRBJ2-1, is DSGVTQTPKHLITATGQRVTLRCSPRSGDLSVYWYQQSLDQGLQFLIQYYNGEERAKGNILERFSAQQFPDLHSELNLSSLELGDSALYFCASSVVGTRGVDEQFFGPGTRLTVL.